This T cell receptor beta chain emerged from a study of cytomegalovirus exposure and HLA in healthy donors. Whole-study context: Genetic ancestry analysis placed about 84% of the 398 donors that were genotyped in the Caucasian-associated cluster. Overall study results and limits: Some V segments (TRBV6-2 and TRBV6-3 among them) were excluded as indistinguishable.

V gave up 6 bases and J gave up 3 bases; unmatched junction bases: 6. This CDR3 is 15 amino acids long. Germline V gene sequence: CDR1 MNHNS, CDR2 SASEGT. As concerns this clone: Its matching antigen is unknown.

Vbeta (60) and Jbeta (13) primers were used in the PCR. TCRdb's copy holds only in-frame clones and misses some; the assay was immunoSEQ multiplex PCR. Its listing shows approximately 120,000 clones. The rearrangement joins TRBV6-1 to TRBJ1-1; 11 bases are shared with TRBD1. This receptor was taken from a woman aged 60-75 years in good health and CMV-seronegative. Source material: PBMCs. The CDR3 sequence is CASRPGTGGDTEAFF. CDR3 in DNA: TGTGCCAGCAGACCCGGGACAGGGGGGGACACTGAAGCTTTCTTT.